This TCR beta chain comes out of a study of human T cells and chemical hapten exposure. Regarding the study as a whole: TCRs above 1 in 1000 frequency stayed constant with DPC sensitization.

This clonotype was recorded a few times. As yet, its antigen is unknown. V was shortened by 5 bases and J by 0 bases, with 23 bases between the two germline ends. The germline V gene encodes CDR1 LGHDT and CDR2 YNNKEL (reference sequence). The CDR3 has 20 residues. Time point meaning: healthy volunteer bleed at 6 weeks. Researchers extracted total RNA from unfractionated whole blood. MiXCR, applied by TCRdb to the RACE reads, yields one record per CDR3 protein. The data hold approximately 79,000 distinct CDR3 sequences, with over 6.5% observed a single time. The sequence was collected from a male donor in good health. Some clones in this sample may be carry-over from other donors' samples. The chain employs TRBV3-1 and TRBJ2-6; D is unclear. The sequencing input was whole blood. The CDR3 protein is CASSAKKGVQMSSGANVLTF. As DNA, the CDR3 is TGTGCCAGCAGCGCCAAAAAAGGAGTACAGATGAGCTCTGGGGCCAACGTCCTGACTTTC.